Listed here is a single T cell receptor beta chain. In this sample, this clonotype turned up a few times. Its binding antigen is unknown. Per-nucleotide qualities are absent, and no much larger clonotype sits a single base away. The source of the sample is a study of identical twins (dated by TCRdb to 2016 to 2018). Broadly, across the study: To test whether fetal clonotypes persist, the study used deep sequencing on TCR alpha and beta repertoires from monozygotic twins, unrelated adults of various ages, and cord blood. Replicate twin experiments were performed at different times using different library preparation protocols to rule out contamination.

General findings and caveats noted by the study authors: Zero-insertion analyses could be partly confounded by invariant T cells such as MAIT and iNKT, though diverse VJ usage argued against such confounding for most clonotypes. Conclusions relied on cross-sectional statistical analysis, since the same donors could not be followed over many years. Abundant cord blood beta clonotypes had fewer insertions, young adult naive repertoires showed a similar but weaker trend, and memory repertoires showed no such trend. Compared with coincidental sharing between unrelated individuals, out-of-frame TCR alpha sequences shared between twins showed an excess of sequences with low generation probability. A weaker excess of twin sharing was found in beta out-of-frame sequences because the signal-to-noise ratio was lowered by fewer shared sequences. In monozygotic twins, out-of-frame TCR alpha sharing was systematically underestimated by recombination models, although the models agreed with sharing between unrelated individuals.

Every donor was a healthy Caucasian. Three pairs of female monozygotic twins, all aged about 18 to 29 years, were included in the twin cohort. The RNA used for TCR libraries was isolated from peripheral blood mononuclear cells. Library preparation used 5' RACE. TCRdb records Illumina HiSeq 2000 as the sequencer. A universal primer binding site was added through template switching, and the final cDNA carried a unique molecular identifier so that TCR cDNA molecules could be counted accurately. First-strand cDNA for TCR alpha and beta chains was synthesized from specific primers in the conserved constant-segment region. Each cDNA library was double barcoded, with a SMART-Mk sample barcode plus Illumina barcodes, to control for contamination. TruSeq adapter sequences along with Illumina sample barcodes were introduced in two successive PCR steps. TCR alpha and beta cDNA libraries were sequenced on the Illumina HiSeq platform with custom primers. As for the original processing: Raw reads were processed with MiGEC to extract unique molecular identifiers, and MiXCR was used to determine CDR3 positions. Recombination models were inferred per individual with the repgenHMM and IGoR tools using an EM algorithm. Shared clonotype analysis was performed with the tcR package in R, normalizing sharing by the product of cloneset sizes. To study raw recombination free of thymic and clonal selection effects, out-of-frame nonproductive sequences were analyzed. TCRdb reprocessing: public reads trimmed at Q25 with fastp, clones called with MiXCR, in-frame beta chains kept. Here each entry gathers all rows of one CDR3 protein and keeps the most common genes and DNA. In this record, the V and J calls reflect TCRdb's handling and not the investigators' own analysis. Within this sample are 690,000 or so distinct CDR3 sequences, with about 9.4% of them counted one time only. The top ten hold approximately 0.96% of the sample.

The sample was also reused in another study, on yellow fever vaccine responses in identical twins. The second investigation adds: According to the authors, in identical twins the way T cells responded to vaccination appeared partly convergent and partly personalized. In the study, vaccine-responding T cell clones were precisely tracked in identical twins.

This sequence was found in a woman aged 18 to 35 in good health. Sequenced material: PBMCs.

The sequenced DNA is TGTGCCAGTCTACAGGGAAGGGATCCCAGCAATCAGCCCCAGCATTTT. The resulting protein is CASLQGRDPSNQPQHF. The rearrangement joined TRBV6-1 to TRBJ1-5; the D gene is possibly TRBD1, with 6 bases matching. A distance of 19 bases separates the germline ends of V and J, which lose 9 bases and 1 base respectively. As encoded in the germline V gene, CDR1 is MNHNS while CDR2 is SASEGT. The CDR3 measures 16 amino acids from cysteine to phenylalanine. The CDR3 DNA has 48 bases and is translated from base 1.